This TCR beta chain was captured by sequencing in a study of T cells in localized non-small cell lung cancer. Remarks on this clone: The antigen is not known.

TCRdb's copy holds only in-frame clones and misses some; the assay was immunoSEQ multiplex PCR. The table records about 40,000 clones, 75% to 95% of them present only once. Notes on the study in general: In adjacent lung appeared a median around 59 of the top 100 tumor clones. Longer survival (overall) was linked to higher T cell density in blood.

The CDR3 extends over 13 amino acids. V was cut by 2 bases and J by 5 bases, with 6 bases left in between. The germline CDR1 and CDR2 sequences are MNHEY and SMNVEV (reference sequence). The genes are TRBV27 and TRBJ2-2, with unresolved D. The sequencing here drew on PBMCs, taken before any cancer treatment. The TCR comes from a woman aged 40-69 years with stage II lung adenocarcinoma. The CDR3 reads CASSLSITGELFF. The CDR3 coding sequence is TGTGCCAGCAGTTTAAGCATTACCGGGGAGCTGTTTTTT.